This T cell receptor beta chain was captured in a study of spatial heterogeneity in lung cancer. Study results and caveats: Tumor TCRs that were ubiquitous and expanded showed up in blood more at resection than follow-up.

Points on this clonotype: The antigen is undetermined.

TCRdb passed the 5' RACE reads through MiXCR, listing each CDR3 protein once. Among 35,000 to 40,000 distinct CDR3 sequences listed, less than 8.5% were seen once. The V gene lost 0 bases and the J gene lost 1 base, with 13 bases spanning the gap. Per the germline V gene, CDR1 is DFQATT and CDR2 is SNEGSKA (reference sequence). The CDR3 has 17 residues. Time point given: sample taken at primary tumor resection. Unsorted samples of tumor, nontumor lung or frozen PBMC had their whole RNA sequenced. The rearrangement joins TRBV20-1 to TRBJ1-6; D is unresolved. Sequenced material: PBMCs, taken at surgery. This TCR derives from a female donor with early-stage non-small cell lung cancer. CDR3 in DNA: TGCAGTGCTAGAGATGCCGTGGAGGTTTCCTATAATTCACCCCTCCACTTT. As protein: CSARDAVEVSYNSPLHF.